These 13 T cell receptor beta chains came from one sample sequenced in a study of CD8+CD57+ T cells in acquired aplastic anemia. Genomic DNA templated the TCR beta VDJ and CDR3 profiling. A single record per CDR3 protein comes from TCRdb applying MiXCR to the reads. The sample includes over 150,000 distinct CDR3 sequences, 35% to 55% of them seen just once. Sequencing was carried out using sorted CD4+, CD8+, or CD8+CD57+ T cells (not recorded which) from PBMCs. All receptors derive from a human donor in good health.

CDR3 loop: CASSLVQSNQPQHF. Written as DNA, the CDR3 is TGTGCCAGCAGTTTAGTCCAGAGCAATCAGCCCCAGCATTTT. The rearrangement uses TRBV28 and TRBJ1-5; no clear D. V was shortened by 2 bases and J by 1 base, with 6 bases between the two germline ends. The CDR3 has 14 amino acids. CDR1 is MDHEN, CDR2 SYDVKM, per germline.

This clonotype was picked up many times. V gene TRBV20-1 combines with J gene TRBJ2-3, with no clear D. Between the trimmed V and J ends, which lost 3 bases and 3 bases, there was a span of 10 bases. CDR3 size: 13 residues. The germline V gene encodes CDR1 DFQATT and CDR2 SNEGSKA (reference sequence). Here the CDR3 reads CSASPPGTDTQYF. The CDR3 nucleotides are TGCAGTGCTAGTCCGCCCGGAACAGATACGCAGTATTTT.

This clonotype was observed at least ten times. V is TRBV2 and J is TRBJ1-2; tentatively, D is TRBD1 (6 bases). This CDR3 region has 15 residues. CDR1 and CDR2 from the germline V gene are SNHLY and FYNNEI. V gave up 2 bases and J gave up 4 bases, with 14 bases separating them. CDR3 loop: CASSELARGSYGYTF. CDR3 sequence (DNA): TGTGCCAGCAGTGAATTGGCCAGGGGATCCTATGGCTACACCTTC.

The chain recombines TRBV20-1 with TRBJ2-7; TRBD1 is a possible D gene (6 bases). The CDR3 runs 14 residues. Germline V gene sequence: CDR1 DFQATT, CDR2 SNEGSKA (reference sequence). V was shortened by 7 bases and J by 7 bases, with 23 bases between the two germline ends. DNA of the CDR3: TGCAGTGTGCTTCAGGGGTCGGGCATTGTTGAGCAGTACTTC. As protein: CSVLQGSGIVEQYF.

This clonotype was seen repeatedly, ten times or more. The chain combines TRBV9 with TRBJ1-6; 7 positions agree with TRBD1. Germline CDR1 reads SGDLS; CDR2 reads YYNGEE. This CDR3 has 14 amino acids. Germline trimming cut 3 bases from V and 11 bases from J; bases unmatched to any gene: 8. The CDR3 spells CASSASWDRTPLHF. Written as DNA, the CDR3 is TGTGCCAGCAGCGCGTCGTGGGACAGAACACCCCTCCACTTT. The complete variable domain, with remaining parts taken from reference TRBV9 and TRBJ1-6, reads DSGVTQTPKHLITATGQRVTLRCSPRSGDLSVYWYQQSLDQGLQFLIQYYNGEERAKGNILERFSAQQFPDLHSELNLSSLELGDSALYFCASSASWDRTPLHFGNGTRLTVT.

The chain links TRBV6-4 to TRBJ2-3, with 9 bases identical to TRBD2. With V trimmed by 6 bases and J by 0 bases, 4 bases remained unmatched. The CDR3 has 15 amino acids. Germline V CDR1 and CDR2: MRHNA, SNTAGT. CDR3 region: CASSELAGSTDTQYF. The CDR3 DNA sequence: TGTGCCAGCAGCGAGCTAGCGGGGAGCACAGATACGCAGTATTTT.

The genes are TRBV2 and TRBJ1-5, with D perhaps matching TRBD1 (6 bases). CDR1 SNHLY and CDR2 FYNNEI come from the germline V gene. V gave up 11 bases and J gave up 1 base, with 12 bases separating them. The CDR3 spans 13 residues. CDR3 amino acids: CAGAGESNQPQHF. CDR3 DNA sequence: TGTGCCGGCGCAGGGGAGAGCAATCAGCCCCAGCATTTT.

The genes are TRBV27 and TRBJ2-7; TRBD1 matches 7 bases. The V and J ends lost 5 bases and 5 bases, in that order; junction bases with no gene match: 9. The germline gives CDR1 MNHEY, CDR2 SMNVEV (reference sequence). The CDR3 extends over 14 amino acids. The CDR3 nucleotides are TGTGCCAGCAGTCCGCCGGGACAGACTCACGAGCAGTACTTC. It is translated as CASSPPGQTHEQYF.

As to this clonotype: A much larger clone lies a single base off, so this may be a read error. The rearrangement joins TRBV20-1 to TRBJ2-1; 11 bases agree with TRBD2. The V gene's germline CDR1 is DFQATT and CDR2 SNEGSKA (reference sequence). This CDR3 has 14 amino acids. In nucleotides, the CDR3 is TGCAGTGCTACTAGCGGGGGGAAGTACAGTGAGCAGTTCTTC. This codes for CSATSGGKYSEQFF.

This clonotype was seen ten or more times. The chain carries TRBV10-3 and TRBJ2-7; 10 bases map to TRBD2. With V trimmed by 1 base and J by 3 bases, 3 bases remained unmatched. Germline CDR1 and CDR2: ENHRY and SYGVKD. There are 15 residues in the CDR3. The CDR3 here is CAISEFTSGNYEQYF. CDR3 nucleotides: TGTGCCATCAGTGAGTTCACTAGCGGGAACTACGAGCAGTACTTC.

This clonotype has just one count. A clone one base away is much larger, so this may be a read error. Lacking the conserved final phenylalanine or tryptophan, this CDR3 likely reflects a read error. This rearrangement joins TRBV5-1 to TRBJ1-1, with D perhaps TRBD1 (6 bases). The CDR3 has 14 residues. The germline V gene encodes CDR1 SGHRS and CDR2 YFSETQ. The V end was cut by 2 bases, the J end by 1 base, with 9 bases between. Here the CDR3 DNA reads TGCGCCAGCAGCTTTGGGGGGCAGAACACTGAAGCTTTCCTT. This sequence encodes CASSFGGQNTEAFL.

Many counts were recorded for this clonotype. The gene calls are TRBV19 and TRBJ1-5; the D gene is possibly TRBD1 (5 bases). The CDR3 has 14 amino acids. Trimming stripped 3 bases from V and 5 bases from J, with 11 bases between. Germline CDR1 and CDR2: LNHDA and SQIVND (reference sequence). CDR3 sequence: CASSITGVYQPQHF. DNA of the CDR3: TGTGCCAGTAGTATTACAGGTGTTTATCAGCCCCAGCATTTT.

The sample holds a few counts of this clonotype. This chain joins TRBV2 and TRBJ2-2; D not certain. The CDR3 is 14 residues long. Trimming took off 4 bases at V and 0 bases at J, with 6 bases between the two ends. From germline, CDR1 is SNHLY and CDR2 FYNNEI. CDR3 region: CASSGRANTGELFF. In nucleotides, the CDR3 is TGTGCCAGCAGTGGCAGAGCGAACACCGGGGAGCTGTTTTTT. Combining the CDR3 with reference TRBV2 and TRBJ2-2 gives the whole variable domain EPEVTQTPSHQVTQMGQEVILRCVPISNHLYFYWYRQILGQKVEFLVSFYNNEISEKSEIFDDQFSVERPDGSNFTLKIRSTKLEDSAMYFCASSGRANTGELFFGEGSRLTVL.